A selection of T cell receptor beta chains follows, all from one sample in a study of blood T cells in healthy people across ages. One entry per CDR3 protein, called by TCRdb with MiXCR from the 5' RACE reads. The data contain under 2,000,000 distinct CDR3 sequences, around 50% of them singletons. Material for sequencing was blood. Receptors were obtained from a woman aged 40 to 50 in good health. Both conserved end residues are trimmed from each CDR3. Each record gives: J gene, clone size, V gene, CDR3 protein. Size values are once, few and many counts, or a class for expanded clones, and some rows have none.

TRBJ2-7 | - | TRBV11-2 | ASISIGTGSYEQY
TRBJ2-1 | - | TRBV6-2/TRBV6-3 | ASRNAQGGAYNEQF
TRBJ2-1 | few | TRBV7-9 | ASLHDTSSYNEQF
TRBJ2-7 | - | TRBV12-3/TRBV12-4 | ASSFGQNQQY
TRBJ2-4 | once | TRBV6-2/TRBV6-3 | ASSHLNRGRFQNIQY
TRBJ2-5 | - | TRBV7-2 | ASSSDRTQQETQY
TRBJ2-1 | few | TRBV7-2 | ASSQGGLNEQF
TRBJ2-3 | - | TRBV20-1 | SARVPVTATQY
- | few | TRBV25-1 | ASSNPFGGEQY
TRBJ2-4 | - | TRBV18 | ASSPLQGLGTKNIQY
TRBJ2-1 | few | TRBV5-1 | ASSEDSLGEQF
TRBJ2-5 | - | TRBV7-2 | ASSLKASRETQY
TRBJ1-2 | few | TRBV20-1 | SARNQGSHDYGYT
TRBJ2-1 | few | TRBV4-1 | ASSQVGPSYSSYNEQF
TRBJ2-1 | few | TRBV7-9 | ASSTRTSGGYEQF
TRBJ2-5 | - | TRBV24-1 | ATSDASPQGETQY
TRBJ2-3 | - | TRBV6-5 | ASSYSGRRTSTDMQY
TRBJ2-1 | - | TRBV20-1 | SARVYDRVPDKEQF
TRBJ1-1 | - | TRBV6-6 | ASSYSRATEAF
TRBJ1-2 | - | TRBV6-1 | ASSESFGYT
TRBJ2-3 | few | TRBV3-1 | ASSRGETTDTQY
TRBJ2-7 | - | TRBV6-5 | ASSYRRPGTSGGAYYEQY
TRBJ2-7 | - | TRBV2 | ASSGRGTYEQY
TRBJ1-2 | few | TRBV20-1 | SAGGVQGYGYT
TRBJ2-3 | few | TRBV6-2/TRBV6-3 | ASSDQGLTQY
TRBJ2-7 | many | TRBV29-1 | SVSSRVSRYEQY
TRBJ2-1 | few | TRBV20-1 | SARRLAEVNNEQF
TRBJ1-2 | once | TRBV24-1 | ATSDHGTANYGYT
- | - | TRBV15 | ATSDWTLYEQY
TRBJ2-1 | - | TRBV28 | ASTLGAGDFYNEQF
TRBJ2-2 | - | TRBV7-2 | ASSATSGGATGELF
TRBJ2-3 | - | TRBV7-2 | ASSLGVYTQY
TRBJ2-1 | few | TRBV2 | ASSAFAHEQF
TRBJ2-1 | once | TRBV5-5 | ASSVHGTGQF
TRBJ2-3 | - | TRBV7-3 | ASSPLGSGGPGDTQY
TRBJ2-1 | - | TRBV20-1 | SARDQTSGGAREQF
TRBJ2-5 | - | TRBV6-1 | ASSEAQGWGQETQY
TRBJ2-3 | few | TRBV4-3 | ASSQDVTGLASRTDTQY
TRBJ2-5 | few | TRBV20-1 | SAHPGLANEETQY
TRBJ2-7 | - | TRBV20-1 | SASASGTSSYEQY
TRBJ1-2 | - | TRBV28 | ASSFFGTGADYYGYT
TRBJ2-7 | - | TRBV5-8 | ADGGQVSYEQY
TRBJ2-7 | - | TRBV29-1 | SVMTVRSYEQY
TRBJ2-7 | - | TRBV28 | ATSDRASYEQY
TRBJ1-1 | - | TRBV20-1 | SARDWRGTTEAF
TRBJ2-3 | - | TRBV27 | ASHAGLATDTQY
TRBJ2-1 | - | TRBV7-2 | ASSLGIAGGRLERF
TRBJ2-5 | - | TRBV12-3/TRBV12-4 | ASSFGVSRVVRAETQY
TRBJ2-5 | - | TRBV20-1 | SARDGTRQQETQY
TRBJ2-4 | - | TRBV7-2 | ASSVDRTLAKNIQY
TRBJ1-4 | - | TRBV18 | ASSPGGRLTNEKLF
TRBJ1-2 | few | TRBV4-3 | ASSHRGDGYT
TRBJ2-1 | - | TRBV11-2 | ASSPRQTYPIKEQF